The rows below give T cell receptor beta chains drawn from one sample of a study of T cells in localized non-small cell lung cancer. Clones were sequenced by immunoSEQ multiplex PCR, and TCRdb holds only the in-frame ones, with some missing. The sample contains 19,000 or so clones, around four fifths of which appear only once. The sample in question was peripheral blood, obtained before any cancer treatment. These receptors came from a male donor older than 55 with stage III lung adenocarcinoma. CDR3s include the opening cysteine and the closing phenylalanine or tryptophan. The D gene is left open where the match is weak. Clone size appears in some rows only: once, few, many, or a class for an expanded clone.

TRBV19,-,TRBJ1-1,-,TGTGCCAGTAGTCGGCACGGCAGGGCGGGGGGGAACACTGAAGCTTTCTTT,CASSRHGRAGGNTEAFF
TRBV27,-,TRBJ2-2,-,TGTGCCAGCAGTTTAATGGGGGGCCACACCGGGGAGCTGTTTTTT,CASSLMGGHTGELFF
TRBV30,-,TRBJ1-1,few,TGTGCCTGGAGTCGGGGGCTGGGTGAAGCTTTCTTT,CAWSRGLGEAFF
TRBV7-3,-,TRBJ2-1,-,TGTGCCAGCAGCTTTGGCGGTCGGGGTGAGCAGTTCTTC,CASSFGGRGEQFF
TRBV7-9,-,TRBJ1-2,-,TGTGCCAGCAGCTTAGAGCTGAGCAGTTGGACTAACTATGGCTACACCTTC,CASSLELSSWTNYGYTF
TRBV27,TRBD1,TRBJ2-7,once,TGTGCCAGCACGGGACAGGGTGGGTACGAGCAGTACTTC,CASTGQGGYEQYF
TRBV6-1,-,TRBJ2-5,-,TGTGCCAGCAGAGAGATTTGGGGGACCCAGTACTTC,CASREIWGTQYF
TRBV5-6,-,TRBJ1-5,few,TGTGCCAGCAGCCGTCGGGGGGGACCCAGAAGCAATCAGCCCCAGCATTTT,CASSRRGGPRSNQPQHF
TRBV7-2,-,TRBJ2-7,-,TGTGCCAGCAGCTCCGGGGTCAGCCCTAAAGGAACCTACGAGCAGTACTTC,CASSSGVSPKGTYEQYF
TRBV9,TRBD1,TRBJ2-7,-,TGTGCCAGCGGCCCAGGGACAGGTCTAAGGGAGCAGTACTTC,CASGPGTGLREQYF
TRBV5-6,-,TRBJ1-1,-,TGTGCCAGCAGCTTGTTAAGGGGCAACACTGAAGCTTTCTTT,CASSLLRGNTEAFF
TRBV9,-,TRBJ1-2,-,TGTGCCAGCAGCGAACGGACCGACCTGGGAGGCTACACCTTC,CASSERTDLGGYTF
TRBV4-1,TRBD2,TRBJ2-5,once,TGCGCCAGCAGCCAACGGGGAGGGACTAGCGGAGAGACCCAGTACTTC,CASSQRGGTSGETQYF
TRBV19,TRBD2,TRBJ2-3,-,TGTGCCAGTAACGAGCGGGGGGTCCGCACAGATACGCAGTATTTT,CASNERGVRTDTQYF
TRBV30,TRBD1,TRBJ1-4,-,TGTGCCTGGAGTGCTTCCGGGACAGGGCAGGAAAAACTGTTTTTT,CAWSASGTGQEKLFF
TRBV30,-,TRBJ1-6,-,TGTGCCTGGAGTGTACTTTCGAATTCACCCCTCCACTTT,CAWSVLSNSPLHF
TRBV2,TRBD1,TRBJ1-2,-,TGTGCCAGCAGTGGACAGGGAGGGAGATTAAATGGCTACACCTTC,CASSGQGGRLNGYTF
TRBV2,-,TRBJ1-1,-,TGTGCCAGCAGGGGGACTGACACCAACACTGAAGCTTTCTTT,CASRGTDTNTEAFF
TRBV7-9,TRBD1,TRBJ1-2,-,TGTGCCAGCAGCAGGGGAGTCCAGGGGGAGGTCTACACCTTC,CASSRGVQGEVYTF
TRBV5-1,TRBD1,TRBJ2-1,once,TGCGCCAGCACCATCTCGGGACAGGGATTCGATGAGCAGTTCTTC,CASTISGQGFDEQFF
TRBV19,-,TRBJ2-6,few,TGTGCCAGTAAGGGGATCTCTGGGGCCAACGTCCTGACTTTC,CASKGISGANVLTF
TRBV25-1,-,TRBJ1-2,-,TGTGCCAGCAGTGGTGAAGGGGAAGGCCGCTTTTTTGGCTACACCTTC,CASSGEGEGRFFGYTF
TRBV2,-,TRBJ2-2,-,TGTGCCAGCAGTGAATCGTCGCTCCCCGGGGAGCTGTTTTTT,CASSESSLPGELFF
TRBV18,TRBD2,TRBJ2-1,-,TGTGCCAGCTCACCTACTTTCGGGGGGGGCGATGAGCAGTTCTTC,CASSPTFGGGDEQFF
TRBV18,-,TRBJ2-5,-,TGTGCCAGCTCACCGGGTCCCGAGAAGACCCAGTACTTC,CASSPGPEKTQYF
TRBV28,-,TRBJ1-2,-,TGTGCCAGCACTCTTCCGGGATACTATGGCTACACCTTC,CASTLPGYYGYTF
TRBV5-8,TRBD1,TRBJ1-6,-,TGTGCCAGCAGCGTCGACGGGACAGGGGATTCACCCCTCCACTTT,CASSVDGTGDSPLHF
TRBV6-5,TRBD2,TRBJ2-1,-,TGTGCCAGCAGCCTAACTAGCGGACCTTACAATGAGCAGTTCTTC,CASSLTSGPYNEQFF
TRBV5-1,-,TRBJ1-2,once,TGCGCCAGCCTGGGGCCTTATGGCTACACCTTC,CASLGPYGYTF
TRBV19,-,TRBJ2-4,once,TGTGCCAGTAGTCTAAGGGGTTCCAACATTCAGTACTTC,CASSLRGSNIQYF
TRBV7-9,-,TRBJ1-3,-,TGTGCCAGCAGCTTATCTGTAAACTCTGGAAACACCATATATTTT,CASSLSVNSGNTIYF
TRBV6-5,-,TRBJ1-6,few,TGTGCCAGCAGTCCAGGGATCACCCTCCACTTT,CASSPGITLHF
TRBV6-1,-,TRBJ2-7,-,TGTGCCAGCAGTTCACTAACTCACTCCTACGAGCAGTACTTC,CASSSLTHSYEQYF
TRBV9,TRBD1,TRBJ1-2,-,TGTGCCAGCAGCTTGGGACAGTCACATTCCAACTATGGCTACACCTTC,CASSLGQSHSNYGYTF
TRBV19,TRBD1,TRBJ1-5,-,TGTGCCAGTAGTATAAGAGCGACAGGGTCGGGACAGCCCCAGCATTTT,CASSIRATGSGQPQHF
TRBV11-2,-,TRBJ2-1,once,TGTGCCAGCAGCTTAGCGGGTCCGGGGAACAATGAGCAGTTCTTC,CASSLAGPGNNEQFF
TRBV5-1,TRBD1,TRBJ1-2,few,TGCGCCAGCAGCTCGGGGATAATACAGGGGAACTATGGCTACACCTTC,CASSSGIIQGNYGYTF
TRBV7-9,TRBD1,TRBJ2-5,few,TGTGCCAGCAGCTTAGCTACCGGACAGGGCCAGGGGGAGACCCAGTACTTC,CASSLATGQGQGETQYF
TRBV4-1,-,TRBJ2-1,once,TGCGCCAGCAGCCAAGCTGAGGGGGACTGGGCTCTTAAAGGTCGGAATGAGCAGTTCTTC,CASSQAEGDWALKGRNEQFF
TRBV2,TRBD1,TRBJ2-5,-,TGTGCCAGCAGTGACGTGGGACAGGGAACGGAGACCCAGTACTTC,CASSDVGQGTETQYF
TRBV7-9,TRBD1,TRBJ1-1,-,TGTGCCAGCAGCCACACAGGGGGCACTGAAGCTTTCTTT,CASSHTGGTEAFF
TRBV5-5,TRBD1,TRBJ1-4,-,TGTGCCAGCAGCTTGGTCGACAGGGTACTGGGGAATGAAAAACTGTTTTTT,CASSLVDRVLGNEKLFF
TRBV19,TRBD1,TRBJ2-1,-,TGTGCCAGTAGTATCTTACAGGGGGGTTACAATGAGCAGTTCTTC,CASSILQGGYNEQFF
TRBV6-5,-,TRBJ1-6,-,TGTGCCAGCAGTGAAAATTCACCCCTCCACTTT,CASSENSPLHF
TRBV27,-,TRBJ2-1,once,TGTGCCAGCAGTTTAAGGGCAGGGTCAGTGTCGGGGAATGAGCAGTTCTTC,CASSLRAGSVSGNEQFF
TRBV5-1,-,TRBJ1-1,once,TGCGCCAGCAGCTTGGTAGGGGGAAAGAACACTGAAGCTTTCTTT,CASSLVGGKNTEAFF
TRBV19,-,TRBJ1-6,once,TGTGCCAGTAGCCGAGGGTTTAGTAGTGGTTTATCACACCTCCACTTT,CASSRGFSSGLSHLHF
TRBV25-1,-,TRBJ1-1,-,TGTGCCAGCAGTTGGGGGGCGAACACTGAAGCTTTCTTT,CASSWGANTEAFF
TRBV5-6,TRBD2,TRBJ2-3,-,TGTGCCAGCAGCTCGCCCTTTGACGGGGGGGCCCCAGATACGCAGTATTTT,CASSSPFDGGAPDTQYF
TRBV14,TRBD1,TRBJ1-2,few,TGTGCCAGCAGCTACGACAGGGGAGGAGGGTATGGCTACACCTTC,CASSYDRGGGYGYTF
TRBV5-4,-,TRBJ2-7,-,TGTGCCAGCAGCACAATGTGGGAGCAGTACTTC,CASSTMWEQYF
TRBV18,TRBD1,TRBJ1-5,few,TGTGCCAGCTCGGAACAGGGGGCTAATCAGCCCCAGCATTTT,CASSEQGANQPQHF
TRBV5-6,-,TRBJ2-2,once,TGTGCCAGCAGCTTGGAGGGCACCGGGGAGCTGTTTTTT,CASSLEGTGELFF
TRBV19,-,TRBJ1-3,-,TGTGCCAGTAGTTCTCCTCAAGGTGGCAGGAACTCTGGAAACACCATATATTTT,CASSSPQGGRNSGNTIYF
TRBV13,-,TRBJ2-5,-,TGTGCCAGCAGCCGGGACTGGGCGAGGCAGACCCAGTACTTC,CASSRDWARQTQYF
TRBV6-6,-,TRBJ2-5,-,TGTGCCAGCAGCAACACTAGACAAGAGACCCAGTACTTC,CASSNTRQETQYF
TRBV5-1,-,TRBJ2-1,-,TGCGCCAGCAGCTTGGGCCAGGGGGGAAGTGAGCAGTTCTTC,CASSLGQGGSEQFF
TRBV11-3,-,TRBJ2-1,-,TGTGCCAGCAGCTTAGATTGGGGAGATGAGCAGTTCTTC,CASSLDWGDEQFF
TRBV5-1,-,TRBJ2-7,-,TGCGCCAGCAGCTTGAGGACTGCCTACGAGCAGTACTTC,CASSLRTAYEQYF